What follows are 21 T cell receptor beta chains derived from one specimen sequenced in a study of blood T cell repertoires in COVID-19. TCRdb's copy holds only in-frame clones and misses some; the assay was immunoSEQ multiplex PCR. This table holds roughly 250,000 clones, around four fifths found once. The specimen sequenced was peripheral blood. The source is a woman aged 55-69 years with active or convalescent COVID-19.

This chain connects TRBV19 to TRBJ2-3; 9 bases align to TRBD1. CDR3 length: 15 residues. Germline CDR1 is LNHDA and CDR2 is SQIVND (reference sequence). The V gene end was trimmed by 9 bases and the J gene end by 1 base; junction bases not matched to a gene: 8. As DNA, the CDR3 is TGTGCCAGGGTTGGACAGGGGTTAGGCACAGATACGCAGTATTTT. This translates into CARVGQGLGTDTQYF.

This clone was picked up a small number of times. The CDR3 coding sequence is TGTGCCAGCAGTTTTGATCCGGGGAGGTCTGGAAACACCATATATTTT. Protein: CASSFDPGRSGNTIYF. The chain combines TRBV28 with TRBJ1-3; D not resolved. The ends were cut back, 3 bases at V and 1 base at J, with 13 bases in the middle. The CDR3 has 16 residues. CDR1 is MDHEN and CDR2 is SYDVKM in the germline V gene.

For the CDR3, the DNA is TGTGCCAGCAGCGCGTATAGCGGGGGGGGCACAGATACGCAGTATTTT. Translating it yields CASSAYSGGGTDTQYF. The gene calls are TRBV9 and TRBJ2-3; 11 bases fit TRBD2. The CDR3 length is 16 residues. Germline trimming cut 3 bases from V and 1 base from J; bases unmatched to any gene: 4. Germline CDR1 SGDLS, CDR2 YYNGEE.

The chain combines TRBV30 with TRBJ1-2, with 8 bases matching TRBD1. V shed 2 bases and J 2 bases; nucleotides not matched to a gene: 4. The germline CDR1 and CDR2 sequences are GTSNPN and SVGIG (reference sequence). The CDR3 has 14 residues. This CDR3 is CAWSRDRRNYGYTF. The CDR3 nucleotides read TGTGCCTGGAGTAGGGACAGGAGAAACTATGGCTACACCTTC.

This clone was seen just once. This rearrangement joins TRBV7-8 to TRBJ2-7; D perhaps matches TRBD2 (6 bases). The CDR3 extends over 15 amino acids. V was shortened by 1 base and J by 3 bases, with 13 bases between the two germline ends. Germline V CDR1 and CDR2: SGHVS, FQNEAQ. The CDR3 reads CASSLVPGVGYEQYF. The CDR3 DNA reads as TGTGCCAGCAGCTTAGTTCCGGGGGTAGGCTACGAGCAGTACTTC.

The chain combines TRBV19 with TRBJ2-7; TRBD2 matches at 8 bases. The CDR3 loop spans 14 amino acids. Germline V gene lookup returns CDR1 LNHDA and CDR2 SQIVND (reference sequence). V dropped 3 bases and J dropped 4; count of bases not matched to a gene: 5. DNA of the CDR3: TGTGCCAGTAGTATGAGGCGGGGGGCGTACGAGCAGTACTTC. Protein: CASSMRRGAYEQYF. The full variable domain, rest sourced from reference TRBV19 and TRBJ2-7, is DGGITQSPKYLFRKEGQNVTLSCEQNLNHDAMYWYRQDPGQGLRLIYYSQIVNDFQKGDIAEGYSVSREKKESFPLTVTSAQKNPTAFYLCASSMRRGAYEQYFGPGTRLTVT.

The chain employs TRBV6-5 and TRBJ1-2; D gene unclear. The germline gives CDR1 MNHEY, CDR2 SVGAGI. The V and J ends lost 3 bases and 7 bases respectively, with 15 bases between them. This CDR3 has 14 residues. CDR3 DNA sequence: TGTGCCAGCAGTTATGAGCGGCTAACTATTGGCTACACCTTC. Residues: CASSYERLTIGYTF.

This clone occurred once. The chain uses TRBV6-5 and TRBJ1-6, with 9 bases matching TRBD1. With 0 bases clipped from V and 8 bases from J, the junction kept 2 bases outside the gene matches. Per germline, CDR1 MNHEY and CDR2 SVGAGI. This CDR3 has 15 residues. CDR3 DNA: TGTGCCAGCAGTTACTCCAGGACAGGGGATTCACCCCTCCACTTT. Translating gives CASSYSRTGDSPLHF.

A remark on this clone: The junction differs from germline at one of its ends, possibly a read error. The V call is TRBV6-1, the J call TRBJ1-5, with a weak D call TRBD1 (5 bases). The CDR3 loop spans 16 amino acids. From germline, CDR1 is MNHNS and CDR2 SASEGT. This CDR3 reads CASSEGRGYSNQPQHF. The CDR3 DNA sequence: TGTGCCAGCAGCGAAGGGAGGGGTTATAGCAATCAGCCCCAGCATTTT.

This clone was recorded once. The chain joins TRBV18 to TRBJ1-1; D call uncertain. V was cut by 3 bases and J by 2 bases, with 10 bases left in between. CDR3 length equals 14 residues. Germline V gives CDR1 KGHSH, CDR2 LQKENI. CDR3 coding DNA: TGTGCCAGCTCACCCGATAGCACCAACACTGAAGCTTTCTTT. Its translation: CASSPDSTNTEAFF.

The V and J genes are TRBV12-5 and TRBJ2-1, with 8 bases fitting TRBD2. V lost 6 bases and J lost 5; bases outside the gene matches: 9. From germline, CDR1 is LGHNT and CDR2 FRNRAP. The CDR3 extends over 15 amino acids. DNA for the CDR3: TGTGCTAGTGGCCAGAGCGGGGGAGCAAACAATGAGCAGTTCTTC. Protein product: CASGQSGGANNEQFF.

This chain joins TRBV6-4 and TRBJ2-2; D possibly corresponds to TRBD1 (6 bases). The V gene's germline CDR1 is MRHNA and CDR2 SNTAGT. V lost 4 bases and J lost 1, with 10 bases in between. The CDR3 covers 15 residues. CDR3 sequence: CASSAQGWNTGELFF. The CDR3, as DNA: TGTGCCAGCAGTGCACAGGGATGGAACACCGGGGAGCTGTTTTTT.

This chain connects TRBV27 to TRBJ2-7, with a tentative D call TRBD2 (5 bases). V was clipped by 7 bases and J by 1 base, with 17 bases between them. CDR3 length equals 15 residues. Germline V CDR1 and CDR2: MNHEY, SMNVEV (reference sequence). CDR3: CASTPTRLLSYEQYF. Here the CDR3 DNA reads TGTGCCAGCACCCCTACTAGGCTGCTTTCCTACGAGCAGTACTTC.

V usage is TRBV12-3 or TRBV12-4 and J usage is TRBJ2-3; maybe TRBD2 (6 bases). With 8 bases removed from V and 4 bases from J, the gap between germline ends came to 10 bases. CDR3 length: 12 residues. The CDR3 protein is CASRTGADTQYF. In DNA, the CDR3 is TGTGCCAGCCGTACGGGGGCAGATACGCAGTATTTT.

V usage is TRBV19 and J usage is TRBJ1-5; 8 nucleotides align to TRBD1. The CDR3 totals 16 residues. The V and J ends lost 5 bases and 0 bases, in that order; junction bases with no gene match: 6. The germline V gene has CDR1 LNHDA and CDR2 SQIVND (reference sequence). CDR3 residues: CASSGRGTGSNQPQHF. DNA for the CDR3: TGTGCCAGTAGTGGCCGCGGGACAGGTAGCAATCAGCCCCAGCATTTT.

This sequence joins TRBV5-1 and TRBJ2-7; D is unresolved. CDR1 is SGHRS, CDR2 YFSETQ, per germline. The CDR3 consists of 14 residues. The V end lost 0 bases, the J end lost 2 bases, and 9 bases lay between the germline ends. The CDR3 loop reads CASSLGQTPYEQYF. CDR3 in DNA: TGCGCCAGCAGCTTGGGACAAACCCCCTACGAGCAGTACTTC.

The chain joins TRBV18 to TRBJ1-2; 11 nucleotides line up with TRBD1. CDR3 length: 13 residues. Per the germline V gene, CDR1 is KGHSH and CDR2 is LQKENI. Trimming cost V 8 bases and J 8 bases; bases outside gene matches: 7. Here the CDR3 DNA reads TGTGCCAGCACCGGACAGGGGGCGCGAGGCTACACCTTC. The encoded protein is CASTGQGARGYTF.

The table lists this clone with a count of one. V usage is TRBV29-1 and J usage is TRBJ1-4; possible D gene TRBD1, 6 bases. V was shortened by 5 bases and J by 0 bases, with 10 bases between the two germline ends. The CDR3 is 14 amino acids. Germline V lookup: CDR1 SQVTM, CDR2 ANQGSEA. The CDR3 sequence: CSVLDSATNEKLFF. Written as DNA, the CDR3 is TGCAGCGTTTTGGACAGTGCAACTAATGAAAAACTGTTTTTT.

The chain has TRBV10-3 and TRBJ1-1, with D unclear. The CDR3 spans 14 residues. V was pared by 4 bases and J by 3 bases, with 12 bases between. Germline V gene lookup returns CDR1 ENHRY and CDR2 SYGVKD. CDR3 amino acids: CAISVVSGDTEAFF. DNA of the CDR3: TGTGCCATCAGTGTGGTCAGCGGGGACACTGAAGCTTTCTTT.

The rearrangement joins TRBV5-4 to TRBJ2-5; D might be TRBD2 (5 bases). Germline-derived CDR1 and CDR2 are SGHNT and YYREEE (reference sequence). The CDR3 consists of 16 residues. Trimming took off 3 bases at V and 1 base at J, with 16 bases between the two ends. In DNA, the CDR3 is TGTGCCAGCAGCTCGAGGGTTTCGGCGGTCCAAGAGACCCAGTACTTC. Protein: CASSSRVSAVQETQYF.

The chain couples TRBV6-5 to TRBJ1-5; no reliable D call. CDR3 length: 15 residues. The V gene lost 8 bases and the J gene lost 7 bases, with 21 bases spanning the gap. CDR1 is MNHEY, CDR2 SVGAGI, per germline. This CDR3 is CASRRGGSISQPQHF. For the CDR3, the DNA is TGTGCCAGCCGGCGGGGAGGAAGCATCAGCCAGCCCCAGCATTTT.